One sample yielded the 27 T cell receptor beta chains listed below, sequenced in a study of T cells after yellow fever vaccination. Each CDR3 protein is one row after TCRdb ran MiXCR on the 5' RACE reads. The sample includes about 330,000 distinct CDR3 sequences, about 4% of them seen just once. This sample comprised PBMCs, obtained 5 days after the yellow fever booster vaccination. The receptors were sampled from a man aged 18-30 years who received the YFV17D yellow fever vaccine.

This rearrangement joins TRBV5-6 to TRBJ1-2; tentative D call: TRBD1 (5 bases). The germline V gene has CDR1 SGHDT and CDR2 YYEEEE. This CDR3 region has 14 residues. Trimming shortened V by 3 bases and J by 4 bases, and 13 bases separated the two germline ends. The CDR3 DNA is TGTGCCAGCAGCTCGGGACCTTCCAGCTATGGCTACACCTTC. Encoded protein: CASSSGPSSYGYTF.

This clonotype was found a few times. The CDR3 sequence is CASRRETNTGELFF. DNA for the CDR3: TGTGCCAGCAGGCGGGAAACAAACACCGGGGAGCTGTTTTTT. The chain joins TRBV7-2 to TRBJ2-2, with D possibly being TRBD2 (6 bases). This CDR3 comprises 14 residues. V dropped 6 bases and J dropped 2 bases, with 10 bases sitting between them. Germline V lookup: CDR1 SGHTA, CDR2 FQGNSA.

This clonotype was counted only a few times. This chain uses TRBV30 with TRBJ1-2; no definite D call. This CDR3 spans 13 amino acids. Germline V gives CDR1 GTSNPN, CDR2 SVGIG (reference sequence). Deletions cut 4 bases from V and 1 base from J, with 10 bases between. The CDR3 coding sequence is TGTGCCTGGAACAGCTTGATTAACTATGGCTACACCTTC. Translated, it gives CAWNSLINYGYTF.

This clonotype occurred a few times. Here the CDR3 reads CASSLDRGRANEKLFF. The CDR3 DNA sequence: TGTGCCAGCAGCTTGGACAGGGGGCGAGCTAATGAAAAACTGTTTTTT. The rearrangement links TRBV11-3 to TRBJ1-4; TRBD1 aligns across 11 bases. The germline V gene has CDR1 SGHNT and CDR2 YENEEA. J was trimmed by 3 bases and V by 3 bases; bases with no gene match: 3. CDR3 length: 16 residues.

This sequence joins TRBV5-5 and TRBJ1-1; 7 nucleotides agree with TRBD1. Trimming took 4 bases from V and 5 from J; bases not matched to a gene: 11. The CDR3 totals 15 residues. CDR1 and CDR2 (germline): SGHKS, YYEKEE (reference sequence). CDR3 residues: CASSVGTAKLTEAFF. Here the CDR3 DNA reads TGTGCCAGCAGCGTGGGGACAGCGAAACTTACTGAAGCTTTCTTT.

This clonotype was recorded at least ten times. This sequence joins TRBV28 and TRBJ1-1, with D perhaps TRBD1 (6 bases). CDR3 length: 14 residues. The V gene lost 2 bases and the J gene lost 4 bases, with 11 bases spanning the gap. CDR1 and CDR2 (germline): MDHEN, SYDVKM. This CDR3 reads CASSLRGAGTEAFF. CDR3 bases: TGTGCCAGCAGTTTAAGGGGGGCCGGCACTGAAGCTTTCTTT.

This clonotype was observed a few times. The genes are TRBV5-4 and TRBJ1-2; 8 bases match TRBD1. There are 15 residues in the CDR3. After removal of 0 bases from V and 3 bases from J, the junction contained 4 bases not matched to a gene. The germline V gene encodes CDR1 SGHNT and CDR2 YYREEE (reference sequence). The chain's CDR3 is CASSLGTGRDYGYTF. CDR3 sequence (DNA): TGTGCCAGCAGCTTGGGGACAGGGAGGGACTATGGCTACACCTTC.

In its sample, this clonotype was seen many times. Here the CDR3 reads CASSVDLDQPQHF. The CDR3 DNA sequence: TGTGCCAGCAGCGTAGATTTGGATCAGCCCCAGCATTTT. The chain couples TRBV9 to TRBJ1-5; D is ambiguous. Trimming took off 0 bases at V and 5 bases at J, with 6 bases between the two ends. The CDR3 spans 13 residues. CDR1 and CDR2 (germline): SGDLS, YYNGEE.

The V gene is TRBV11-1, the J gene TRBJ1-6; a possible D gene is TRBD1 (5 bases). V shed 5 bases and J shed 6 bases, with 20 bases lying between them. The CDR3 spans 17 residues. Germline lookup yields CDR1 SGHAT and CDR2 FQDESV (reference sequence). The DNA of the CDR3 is TGTGCCAGCAGCCACGCCGCGATTGGGGGTGGTAATTCACCCCTCCACTTT. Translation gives CASSHAAIGGGNSPLHF.

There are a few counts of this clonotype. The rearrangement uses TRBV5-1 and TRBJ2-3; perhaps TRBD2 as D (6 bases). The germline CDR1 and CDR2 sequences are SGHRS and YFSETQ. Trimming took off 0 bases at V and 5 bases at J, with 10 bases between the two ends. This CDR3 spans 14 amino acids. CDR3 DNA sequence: TGCGCCAGCAGCTTGGGGTCGGGGGAAGATACGCAGTATTTT. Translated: CASSLGSGEDTQYF.

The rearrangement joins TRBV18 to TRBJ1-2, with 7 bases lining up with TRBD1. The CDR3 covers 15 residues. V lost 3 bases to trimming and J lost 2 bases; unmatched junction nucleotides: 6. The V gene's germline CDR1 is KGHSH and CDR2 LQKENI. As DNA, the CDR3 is TGTGCCAGCTCACCGCGGACGGGACAGAACTATGGCTACACCTTC. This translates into CASSPRTGQNYGYTF.

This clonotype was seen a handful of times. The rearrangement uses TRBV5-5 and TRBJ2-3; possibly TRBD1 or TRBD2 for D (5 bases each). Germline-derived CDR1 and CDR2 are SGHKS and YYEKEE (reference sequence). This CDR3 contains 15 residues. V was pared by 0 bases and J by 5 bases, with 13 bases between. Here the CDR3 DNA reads TGTGCCAGCAGCTTGGGGGGGACCGCGGGAGATACGCAGTATTTT. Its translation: CASSLGGTAGDTQYF.

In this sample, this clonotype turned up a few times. The CDR3 region has the DNA TGTGCCAGCAGTTTCCCCAGGGACCCCTATGGCTACACCTTC. This sequence encodes CASSFPRDPYGYTF. The V call is TRBV28, the J call TRBJ1-2, with D perhaps TRBD1 (5 bases). Trimming pared 3 bases from V and 4 bases from J, leaving 12 bases between. The CDR3 consists of 14 residues. Germline CDR1 reads MDHEN; CDR2 reads SYDVKM.

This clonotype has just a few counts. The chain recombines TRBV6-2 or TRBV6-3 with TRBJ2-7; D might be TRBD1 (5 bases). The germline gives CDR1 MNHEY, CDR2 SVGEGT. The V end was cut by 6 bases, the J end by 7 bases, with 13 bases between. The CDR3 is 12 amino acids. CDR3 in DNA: TGTGCCAGCAGATCCGACAGTGCTGAGCAGTACTTC. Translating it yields CASRSDSAEQYF.

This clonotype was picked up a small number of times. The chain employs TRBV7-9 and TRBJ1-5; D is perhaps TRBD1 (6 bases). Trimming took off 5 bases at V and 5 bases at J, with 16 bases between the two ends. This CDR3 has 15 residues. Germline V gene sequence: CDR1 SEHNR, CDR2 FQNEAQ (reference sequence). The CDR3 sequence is CASSLGEAGDQPQHF. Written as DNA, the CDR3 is TGTGCCAGCAGCCTCGGGGAGGCAGGGGATCAGCCCCAGCATTTT.

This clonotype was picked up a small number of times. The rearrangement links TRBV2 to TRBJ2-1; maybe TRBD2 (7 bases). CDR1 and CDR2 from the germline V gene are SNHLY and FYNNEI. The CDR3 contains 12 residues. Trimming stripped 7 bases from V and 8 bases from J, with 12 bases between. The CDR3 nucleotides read TGTGCCAGCAAGGGGGAGGGCGATGAGCAGTTCTTC. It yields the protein CASKGEGDEQFF.

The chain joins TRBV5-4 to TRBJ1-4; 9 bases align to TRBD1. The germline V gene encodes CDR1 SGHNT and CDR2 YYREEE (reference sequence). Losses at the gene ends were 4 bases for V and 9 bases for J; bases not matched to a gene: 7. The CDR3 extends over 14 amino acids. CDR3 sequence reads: CASSRTGDPQKLFF. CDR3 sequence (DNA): TGTGCCAGCAGCCGGACAGGGGACCCTCAAAAACTGTTTTTT.

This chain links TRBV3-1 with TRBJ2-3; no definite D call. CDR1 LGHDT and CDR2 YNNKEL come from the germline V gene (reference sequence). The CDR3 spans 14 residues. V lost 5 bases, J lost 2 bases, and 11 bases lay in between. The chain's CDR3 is CASSTDEATDTQYF. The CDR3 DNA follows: TGTGCCAGCAGCACGGACGAGGCCACAGATACGCAGTATTTT.

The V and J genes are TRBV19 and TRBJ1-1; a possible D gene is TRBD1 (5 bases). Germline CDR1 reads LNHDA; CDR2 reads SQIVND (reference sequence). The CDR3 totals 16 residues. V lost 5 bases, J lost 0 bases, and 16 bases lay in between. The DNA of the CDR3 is TGTGCCAGTAGTCCGTCCCCAGGGCCTATGAACACTGAAGCTTTCTTT. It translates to CASSPSPGPMNTEAFF.

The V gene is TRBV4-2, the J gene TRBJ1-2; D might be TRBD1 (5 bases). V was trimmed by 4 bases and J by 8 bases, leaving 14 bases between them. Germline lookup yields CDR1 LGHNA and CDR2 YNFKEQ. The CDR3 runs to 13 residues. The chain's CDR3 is CASSPTDLGGYTF. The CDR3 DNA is TGTGCCAGCAGCCCGACAGACCTCGGGGGCTACACCTTC.

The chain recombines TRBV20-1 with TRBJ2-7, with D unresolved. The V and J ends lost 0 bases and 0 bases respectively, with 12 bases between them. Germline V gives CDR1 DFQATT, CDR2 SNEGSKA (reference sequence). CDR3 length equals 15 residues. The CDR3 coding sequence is TGCAGTGCTAGAGATGGGCAGGAGATCTCCTACGAGCAGTACTTC. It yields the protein CSARDGQEISYEQYF.

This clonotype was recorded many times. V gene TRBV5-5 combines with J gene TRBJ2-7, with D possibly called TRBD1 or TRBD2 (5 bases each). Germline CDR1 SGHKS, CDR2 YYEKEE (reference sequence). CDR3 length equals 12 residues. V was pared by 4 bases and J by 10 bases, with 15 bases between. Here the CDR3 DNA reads TGTGCCAGCAGCCCCGGGACGGATGGACAGTACGTC. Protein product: CASSPGTDGQYV.

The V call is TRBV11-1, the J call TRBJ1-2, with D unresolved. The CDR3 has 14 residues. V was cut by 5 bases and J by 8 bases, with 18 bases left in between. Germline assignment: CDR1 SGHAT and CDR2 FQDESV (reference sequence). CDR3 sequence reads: CASSPPNPSAGYTF. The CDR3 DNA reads TGTGCCAGCAGCCCACCGAACCCGAGCGCAGGCTACACCTTC.

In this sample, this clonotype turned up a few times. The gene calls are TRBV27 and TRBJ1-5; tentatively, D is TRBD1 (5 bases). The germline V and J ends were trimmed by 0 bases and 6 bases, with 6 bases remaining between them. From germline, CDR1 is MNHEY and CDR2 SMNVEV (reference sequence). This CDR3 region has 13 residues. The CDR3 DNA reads TGTGCCAGCAGTTTATCCAGGGCTCAGCCCCAGCATTTT. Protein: CASSLSRAQPQHF.

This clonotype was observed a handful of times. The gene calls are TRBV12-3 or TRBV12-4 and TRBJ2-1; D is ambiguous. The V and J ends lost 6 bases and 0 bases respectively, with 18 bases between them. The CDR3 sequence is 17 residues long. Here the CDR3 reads CASSPWTVESSYNEQFF. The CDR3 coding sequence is TGTGCCAGCAGCCCTTGGACGGTTGAAAGCTCCTACAATGAGCAGTTCTTC.

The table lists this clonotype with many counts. As DNA, the CDR3 is TGTGCCAGCAGCAAACAGGGCGGGGGGGCCAACGTCCTGACTTTC. This encodes CASSKQGGGANVLTF. The chain recombines TRBV7-9 with TRBJ2-6; tentatively, D is TRBD1 (6 bases). The CDR3 spans 15 residues. Per germline, CDR1 SEHNR and CDR2 FQNEAQ (reference sequence). With 5 bases removed from V and 4 bases from J, the gap between germline ends came to 12 bases.

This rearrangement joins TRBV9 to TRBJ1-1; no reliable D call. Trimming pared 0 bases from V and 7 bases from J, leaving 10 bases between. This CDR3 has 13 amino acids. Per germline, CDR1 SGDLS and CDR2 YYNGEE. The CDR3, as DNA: TGTGCCAGCAGCGTAGGACTGAAGGGTGAAGCTTTCTTT. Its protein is CASSVGLKGEAFF.